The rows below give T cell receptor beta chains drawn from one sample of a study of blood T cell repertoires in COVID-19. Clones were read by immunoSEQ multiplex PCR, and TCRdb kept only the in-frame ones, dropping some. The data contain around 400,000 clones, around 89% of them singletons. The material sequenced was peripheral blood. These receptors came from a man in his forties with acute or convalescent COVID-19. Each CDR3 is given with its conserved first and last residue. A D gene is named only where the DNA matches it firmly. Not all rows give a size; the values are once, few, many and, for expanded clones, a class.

CDR3 protein: CASSGTSGYPLHEQYF
CDR3 DNA: TGTGCCAGCAGTGGGACTAGCGGGTACCCGCTGCACGAGCAGTACTTC
D gene: TRBD2
clone size: -
J gene: TRBJ2-7
V gene: TRBV25-1

CDR3 protein: CASSQEPSIQETQYF
CDR3 DNA: TGTGCCAGCAGCCAAGAACCCTCGATCCAGGAGACCCAGTACTTC
D gene: -
clone size: -
J gene: TRBJ2-5
V gene: TRBV3-1/TRBV3-2

CDR3 protein: CASHGLTGPDTEAFF
CDR3 DNA: TGTGCCAGCCATGGCTTGACAGGGCCCGACACTGAAGCTTTCTTT
D gene: TRBD1
clone size: -
J gene: TRBJ1-1
V gene: TRBV27

CDR3 protein: CASSLQGATYEQYF
CDR3 DNA: TGTGCCAGCAGCTTACAGGGGGCCACCTACGAGCAGTACTTC
D gene: TRBD1
clone size: -
J gene: TRBJ2-7
V gene: TRBV5-4

CDR3 protein: CASSLKTSGNTGELFF
CDR3 DNA: TGTGCCAGCAGCTTGAAGACTAGTGGAAACACCGGGGAGCTGTTTTTT
D gene: -
clone size: few
J gene: TRBJ2-2
V gene: TRBV5-4

CDR3 protein: CASSQTGAETQYF
CDR3 DNA: TGTGCCAGCAGCCAGACAGGAGCAGAGACCCAGTACTTC
D gene: -
clone size: -
J gene: TRBJ2-5
V gene: TRBV5-4

CDR3 protein: CASSREDGNTIYF
CDR3 DNA: TGTGCCAGCAGCCGCGAGGATGGAAACACCATATATTTT
D gene: -
clone size: few
J gene: TRBJ1-3
V gene: TRBV7-3

CDR3 protein: CASSVVSTEAFF
CDR3 DNA: TGTGCCAGCAGTGTGGTGAGCACTGAAGCTTTCTTT
D gene: -
clone size: once
J gene: TRBJ1-1
V gene: TRBV2

CDR3 protein: CASSGYRGQEAFF
CDR3 DNA: TGTGCCAGCAGCGGATACAGGGGCCAAGAAGCTTTCTTT
D gene: TRBD1
clone size: -
J gene: TRBJ1-1
V gene: TRBV7-3

CDR3 protein: CASRLDYGYTF
CDR3 DNA: TGCGCCAGCAGATTAGACTATGGCTACACCTTC
D gene: -
clone size: few
J gene: TRBJ1-2
V gene: TRBV5-1

CDR3 protein: CASSLMDSYEQYF
CDR3 DNA: TGTGCCAGCAGCCTGATGGACAGCTACGAGCAGTACTTC
D gene: -
clone size: -
J gene: TRBJ2-7
V gene: TRBV3-1/TRBV3-2

CDR3 protein: CASSSQLRDRGTGANVLTF
CDR3 DNA: TGTGCCAGCAGCTCCCAGCTACGGGACAGGGGTACCGGGGCCAACGTCCTGACTTTC
D gene: TRBD1
clone size: -
J gene: TRBJ2-6
V gene: TRBV3-1/TRBV3-2

CDR3 protein: CASSDSVDNSPLHF
CDR3 DNA: TGTGCCAGCAGCGACTCCGTGGATAATTCACCCCTCCACTTT
D gene: -
clone size: -
J gene: TRBJ1-6
V gene: TRBV9

CDR3 protein: CATTENTEAFF
CDR3 DNA: TGTGCTACAACCGAAAACACTGAAGCTTTCTTT
D gene: -
clone size: -
J gene: TRBJ1-1
V gene: TRBV28

CDR3 protein: CASSLEAPPQYF
CDR3 DNA: TGCGCCAGCAGCTTGGAAGCGCCGCCGCAGTATTTT
D gene: -
clone size: -
J gene: TRBJ2-3
V gene: TRBV5-1

CDR3 protein: CASSLLVRYSNQPQHF
CDR3 DNA: TGTGCCAGCAGCTTACTCGTTAGATATAGCAATCAGCCCCAGCATTTT
D gene: -
clone size: -
J gene: TRBJ1-5
V gene: TRBV7-2

CDR3 protein: CASSQRLSRGTEAFF
CDR3 DNA: TGTGCCAGCAGCCAACGCTTATCCCGCGGCACTGAAGCTTTCTTT
D gene: -
clone size: -
J gene: TRBJ1-1
V gene: TRBV3-1/TRBV3-2

CDR3 protein: CAISRQFNSPLHF
CDR3 DNA: TGTGCCATCAGCAGACAGTTTAATTCACCCCTCCACTTT
D gene: -
clone size: -
J gene: TRBJ1-6
V gene: TRBV10-3

CDR3 protein: CASSQGGGSGNTIYF
CDR3 DNA: TGCGCCAGCAGCCAAGGAGGAGGCTCTGGAAACACCATATATTTT
D gene: -
clone size: -
J gene: TRBJ1-3
V gene: TRBV4-3

CDR3 protein: CASSLSNQGRGEAFF
CDR3 DNA: TGTGCCAGCAGCTTATCAAATCAGGGAAGGGGAGAAGCTTTCTTT
D gene: -
clone size: -
J gene: TRBJ1-1
V gene: TRBV11-3

CDR3 protein: CASRSDSYGYTF
CDR3 DNA: TGTGCCAGCAGGTCGGACAGCTATGGCTACACCTTC
D gene: -
clone size: -
J gene: TRBJ1-2
V gene: TRBV12-3/TRBV12-4

CDR3 protein: CASSKVQASYNEQFF
CDR3 DNA: TGTGCCAGCAGTAAGGTCCAGGCCTCCTACAATGAGCAGTTCTTC
D gene: -
clone size: -
J gene: TRBJ2-1
V gene: TRBV7-3

CDR3 protein: CASSPTRTGSSYEQYF
CDR3 DNA: TGTGCCAGCAGCCCTACAAGGACAGGGTCGAGCTACGAGCAGTACTTC
D gene: TRBD1
clone size: few
J gene: TRBJ2-7
V gene: TRBV5-5

CDR3 protein: CASSQDPATNEKLFF
CDR3 DNA: TGTGCCAGCAGCCAAGATCCCGCAACTAATGAAAAACTGTTTTTT
D gene: -
clone size: -
J gene: TRBJ1-4
V gene: TRBV4-2

CDR3 protein: CASSGRQGRPLNTEAFF
CDR3 DNA: TGTGCCAGCAGTGGACGACAGGGCAGGCCCTTGAACACTGAAGCTTTCTTT
D gene: TRBD1
clone size: once
J gene: TRBJ1-1
V gene: TRBV27

CDR3 protein: CAISGGDQPQHF
CDR3 DNA: TGTGCCATCAGCGGGGGAGATCAGCCCCAGCATTTT
D gene: -
clone size: -
J gene: TRBJ1-5
V gene: TRBV10-3

CDR3 protein: CASRISDRTSSYNEQFF
CDR3 DNA: TGTGCCAGCAGGATCTCAGACAGAACGAGCTCCTACAATGAGCAGTTCTTC
D gene: -
clone size: once
J gene: TRBJ2-1
V gene: TRBV28

CDR3 protein: CASSYLGGAWSEAFF
CDR3 DNA: TGTGCCAGCAGTTACTTAGGGGGCGCGTGGTCTGAAGCTTTCTTT
D gene: TRBD1
clone size: once
J gene: TRBJ1-1
V gene: TRBV6-2/TRBV6-3

CDR3 protein: CATSSDRGSSEQYF
CDR3 DNA: TGTGCCACCAGCAGTGACAGGGGCTCATCCGAGCAGTACTTC
D gene: TRBD1
clone size: -
J gene: TRBJ2-7
V gene: TRBV15

CDR3 protein: CASSGRQGEETQYF
CDR3 DNA: TGTGCCAGCAGCGGTAGACAGGGCGAAGAGACCCAGTACTTC
D gene: TRBD1
clone size: -
J gene: TRBJ2-5
V gene: TRBV7-9

CDR3 protein: CASSQDSGLRTDTQYF
CDR3 DNA: TGTGCCAGCAGCCAAGATTCAGGCCTACGCACAGATACGCAGTATTTT
D gene: -
clone size: once
J gene: TRBJ2-3
V gene: TRBV14

CDR3 protein: CASSLGRRELEAFF
CDR3 DNA: TGTGCCAGCAGCCTGGGACGCCGGGAGCTAGAAGCTTTCTTT
D gene: -
clone size: -
J gene: TRBJ1-1
V gene: TRBV5-4

CDR3 protein: CASSSPGSGEETQYF
CDR3 DNA: TGTGCCAGCAGCTCCCCGGGTAGCGGGGAAGAGACCCAGTACTTC
D gene: TRBD2
clone size: -
J gene: TRBJ2-5
V gene: TRBV7-6

CDR3 protein: CASSGQVGQGGNEQFF
CDR3 DNA: TGTGCCAGCAGCGGGCAGGTAGGACAGGGCGGCAATGAGCAGTTCTTC
D gene: TRBD1
clone size: once
J gene: TRBJ2-1
V gene: TRBV11-3

CDR3 protein: CASSPLGVNRGTEAFF
CDR3 DNA: TGTGCCAGCAGCCCATTAGGGGTGAACAGGGGCACTGAAGCTTTCTTT
D gene: TRBD1
clone size: -
J gene: TRBJ1-1
V gene: TRBV3-1/TRBV3-2

CDR3 protein: CAWMGDRSSYNSPLHF
CDR3 DNA: TGTGCCTGGATGGGGGACAGGAGCTCCTATAATTCACCCCTCCACTTT
D gene: TRBD1
clone size: -
J gene: TRBJ1-6
V gene: TRBV30

CDR3 protein: CASSLARNYGYTF
CDR3 DNA: TGTGCCAGCAGTTTAGCGCGGAACTATGGCTACACCTTC
D gene: -
clone size: -
J gene: TRBJ1-2
V gene: TRBV12-3/TRBV12-4

CDR3 protein: CATSRGVVEETQYF
CDR3 DNA: TGTGCCACCAGCCGAGGAGTGGTGGAGGAGACCCAGTACTTC
D gene: -
clone size: -
J gene: TRBJ2-5
V gene: TRBV15

CDR3 protein: CASSQGYGGGATTDTQYF
CDR3 DNA: TGCGCCAGCAGCCAAGGGTACGGCGGGGGGGCCACCACAGATACGCAGTATTTT
D gene: TRBD2
clone size: -
J gene: TRBJ2-3
V gene: TRBV4-3

CDR3 protein: CASRFEQAYEQYF
CDR3 DNA: TGTGCCAGCAGGTTCGAACAGGCCTACGAGCAGTACTTC
D gene: -
clone size: -
J gene: TRBJ2-7
V gene: TRBV2

CDR3 protein: CASSQPGGDKRNTGELFF
CDR3 DNA: TGTGCCAGCAGCCAACCAGGGGGAGACAAAAGGAACACCGGGGAGCTGTTTTTT
D gene: TRBD1
clone size: -
J gene: TRBJ2-2
V gene: TRBV3-1/TRBV3-2

CDR3 protein: CAISGETRSYEQYF
CDR3 DNA: TGTGCCATCAGTGGGGAGACACGGTCCTACGAGCAGTACTTC
D gene: -
clone size: -
J gene: TRBJ2-7
V gene: TRBV10-3

CDR3 protein: CARPKQGAGGYTF
CDR3 DNA: TGTGCCAGGCCTAAACAGGGGGCGGGTGGCTACACCTTC
D gene: TRBD1
clone size: once
J gene: TRBJ1-2
V gene: TRBV19

CDR3 protein: CASIGVGRENTEAFF
CDR3 DNA: TGTGCCAGCATTGGTGTGGGCAGGGAGAACACTGAAGCTTTCTTT
D gene: -
clone size: -
J gene: TRBJ1-1
V gene: TRBV2

CDR3 protein: CASSQNIQGWTGELFF
CDR3 DNA: TGTGCCAGCAGCCAAAATATACAGGGGTGGACCGGGGAGCTGTTTTTT
D gene: TRBD1
clone size: -
J gene: TRBJ2-2
V gene: TRBV3-1/TRBV3-2

CDR3 protein: CAWSVLGRGADNQPQHF
CDR3 DNA: TGTGCCTGGAGTGTATTAGGCCGCGGGGCGGACAATCAGCCCCAGCATTTT
D gene: -
clone size: once
J gene: TRBJ1-5
V gene: TRBV30

CDR3 protein: CASSRAGDEHSPLHF
CDR3 DNA: TGTGCCAGCAGCCGCGCGGGGGATGAGCATTCACCCCTCCACTTT
D gene: -
clone size: -
J gene: TRBJ1-6
V gene: TRBV9

CDR3 protein: CASSLYATGTANTGELFF
CDR3 DNA: TGTGCCAGCAGTCTCTACGCGACCGGGACAGCGAACACCGGGGAGCTGTTTTTT
D gene: TRBD1
clone size: -
J gene: TRBJ2-2
V gene: TRBV27

CDR3 protein: CASSQGLADHTGELFF
CDR3 DNA: TGTGCCAGCAGCCAAGGTCTAGCCGATCACACCGGGGAGCTGTTTTTT
D gene: -
clone size: many
J gene: TRBJ2-2
V gene: TRBV4-2

CDR3 protein: CASSPLGRQGTGYEQYF
CDR3 DNA: TGTGCCAGCAGCCCCCTAGGAAGGCAGGGGACAGGGTACGAGCAGTACTTC
D gene: TRBD1
clone size: -
J gene: TRBJ2-7
V gene: TRBV5-8

CDR3 protein: CASRHGLGRDTQYF
CDR3 DNA: TGTGCCAGCAGACACGGTCTCGGGAGAGATACGCAGTATTTT
D gene: -
clone size: -
J gene: TRBJ2-3
V gene: TRBV27

CDR3 protein: CASSKVGTSGNRYEQYF
CDR3 DNA: TGTGCCAGCAGCAAAGTTGGGACTAGCGGGAACCGCTACGAGCAGTACTTC
D gene: -
clone size: once
J gene: TRBJ2-7
V gene: TRBV21-1

CDR3 protein: CASGRGNEKLFF
CDR3 DNA: TGTGCCAGCGGCAGGGGGAATGAAAAACTGTTTTTT
D gene: TRBD1
clone size: -
J gene: TRBJ1-4
V gene: TRBV6-5

CDR3 protein: CASRGPGEVFWETQYF
CDR3 DNA: TGTGCCAGCAGGGGGCCTGGGGAGGTCTTTTGGGAGACCCAGTACTTC
D gene: -
clone size: once
J gene: TRBJ2-5
V gene: TRBV28